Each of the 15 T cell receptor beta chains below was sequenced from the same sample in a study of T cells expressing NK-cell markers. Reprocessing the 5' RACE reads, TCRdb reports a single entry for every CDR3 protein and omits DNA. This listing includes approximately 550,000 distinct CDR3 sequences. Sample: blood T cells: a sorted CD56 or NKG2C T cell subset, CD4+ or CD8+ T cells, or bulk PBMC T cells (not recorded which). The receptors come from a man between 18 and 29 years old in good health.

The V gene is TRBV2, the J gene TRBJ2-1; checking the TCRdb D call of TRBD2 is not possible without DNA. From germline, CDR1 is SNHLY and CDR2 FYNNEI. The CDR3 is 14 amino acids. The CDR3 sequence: CASFGLAGRGEQFF.

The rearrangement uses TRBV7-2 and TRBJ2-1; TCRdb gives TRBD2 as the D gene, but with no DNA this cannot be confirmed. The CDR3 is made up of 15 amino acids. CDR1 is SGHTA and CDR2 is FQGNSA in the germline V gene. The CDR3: CASSPSGRASGEQFF.

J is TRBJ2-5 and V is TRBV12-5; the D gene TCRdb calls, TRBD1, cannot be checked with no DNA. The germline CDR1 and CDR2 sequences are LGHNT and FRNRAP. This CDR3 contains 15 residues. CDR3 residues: CASGYITGTSETQYF.

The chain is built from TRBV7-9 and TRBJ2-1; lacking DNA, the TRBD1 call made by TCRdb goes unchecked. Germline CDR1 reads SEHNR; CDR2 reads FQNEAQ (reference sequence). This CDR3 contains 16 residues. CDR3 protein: CASSFPGQGFTDEQFF.

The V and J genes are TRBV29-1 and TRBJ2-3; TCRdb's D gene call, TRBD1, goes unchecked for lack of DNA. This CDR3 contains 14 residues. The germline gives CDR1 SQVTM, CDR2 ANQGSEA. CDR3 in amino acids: CSVERRGLIDTQYF.

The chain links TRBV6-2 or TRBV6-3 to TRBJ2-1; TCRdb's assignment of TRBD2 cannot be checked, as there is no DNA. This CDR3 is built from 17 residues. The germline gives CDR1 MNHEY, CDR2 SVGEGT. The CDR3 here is CASSYSLPLAVSDEQFF.

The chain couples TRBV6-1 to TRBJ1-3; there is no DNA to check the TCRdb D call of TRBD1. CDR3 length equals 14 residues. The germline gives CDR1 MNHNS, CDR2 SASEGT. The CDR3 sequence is CASSPLVASGTIYF.

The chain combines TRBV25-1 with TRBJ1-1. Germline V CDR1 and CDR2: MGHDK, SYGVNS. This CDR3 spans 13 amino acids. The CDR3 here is CASRTVMNTEAFF.

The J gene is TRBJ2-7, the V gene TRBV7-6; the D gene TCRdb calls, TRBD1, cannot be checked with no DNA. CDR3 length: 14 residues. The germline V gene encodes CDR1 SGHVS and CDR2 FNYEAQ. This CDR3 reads CASSNRRDEGEQYF.

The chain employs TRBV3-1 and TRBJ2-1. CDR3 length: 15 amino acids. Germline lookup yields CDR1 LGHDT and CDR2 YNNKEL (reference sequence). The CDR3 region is CASSHAILGYNEQFF.

CDR3: CASSFGRERQYF. V gene TRBV11-2 combines with J gene TRBJ2-3; TCRdb's D call of TRBD2 is untestable without DNA. Germline V gene lookup returns CDR1 SGHAT and CDR2 FQNNGV. There are 12 residues in the CDR3.

CDR3 loop: CASGDMGTQYF. The V and J genes are TRBV5-1 and TRBJ2-3; lacking DNA, the TRBD1 call made by TCRdb goes unchecked. Looked up from germline, CDR1 is SGHRS and CDR2 is YFSETQ. CDR3 length: 11 residues.

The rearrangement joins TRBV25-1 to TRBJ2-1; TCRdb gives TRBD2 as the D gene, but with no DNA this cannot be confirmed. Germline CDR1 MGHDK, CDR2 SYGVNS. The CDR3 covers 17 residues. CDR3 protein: CASSPRTRLLSYNEQFF.

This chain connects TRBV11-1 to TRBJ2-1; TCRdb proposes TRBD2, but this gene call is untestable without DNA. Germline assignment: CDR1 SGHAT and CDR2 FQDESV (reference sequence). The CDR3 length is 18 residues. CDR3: CASSPGLAGMGSYNEQFF.

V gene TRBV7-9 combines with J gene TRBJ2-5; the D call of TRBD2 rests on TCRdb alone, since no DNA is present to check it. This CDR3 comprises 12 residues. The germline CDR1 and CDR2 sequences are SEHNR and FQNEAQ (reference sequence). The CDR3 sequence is CASGQGGETQYF.